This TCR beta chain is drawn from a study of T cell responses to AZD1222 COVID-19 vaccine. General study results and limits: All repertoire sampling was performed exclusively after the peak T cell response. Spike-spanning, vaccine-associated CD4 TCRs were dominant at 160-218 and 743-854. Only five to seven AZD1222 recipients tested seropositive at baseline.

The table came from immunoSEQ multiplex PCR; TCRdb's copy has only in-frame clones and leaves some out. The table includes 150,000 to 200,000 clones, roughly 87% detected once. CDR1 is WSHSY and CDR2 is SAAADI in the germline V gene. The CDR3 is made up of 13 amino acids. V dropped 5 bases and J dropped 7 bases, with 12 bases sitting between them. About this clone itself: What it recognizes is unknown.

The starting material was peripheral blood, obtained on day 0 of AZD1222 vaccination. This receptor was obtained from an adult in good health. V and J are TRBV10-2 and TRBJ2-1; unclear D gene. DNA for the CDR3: TGCGCCAGCAGTTCCCTCTCTGTAAATGAGCAGTTCTTC. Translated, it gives CASSSLSVNEQFF.